This T cell receptor beta chain was recovered during a study of cytotoxic CD8 clonotypes in ibrutinib-treated CLL. Study summary: Researchers reported 11 to 12 relapsed/refractory and about 15 treatment-naive patients, around 17 of them IGHV unmutated. Whole-study results and caveats: Clonality grew at ibrutinib response; at progression, it decreased back toward baseline. Age-matched healthy donor levels were exceeded by baseline clonality, which tracked circulating CD8+ T-cell counts.

This CDR3 region has 16 residues. Germline V gives CDR1 SGHTA, CDR2 FQGTGA. Germline trimming cut 5 bases from V and 7 bases from J; bases unmatched to any gene: 13. Of note for this clone: The antigen remains undetermined.

Generated by immunoSEQ multiplex PCR, the TCRdb table keeps only in-frame clones and is missing some. In the table there are some 85,000 clones, roughly three quarters of which are singletons. The sample was PBMCs, taken after 24 months of ibrutinib treatment. The chain employs TRBV7-3 and TRBJ2-1; 8 bases match TRBD2. This sequence was found in a human donor with chronic lymphocytic leukemia. CDR3 amino acids: CASSQAPGTSGNEQFF. The DNA for the CDR3 is TGTGCCAGCAGCCAGGCCCCGGGGACTAGTGGAAATGAGCAGTTCTTC. The full variable domain, completed using reference TRBV7-3 and TRBJ2-1, is GAGVSQTPSNKVTEKGKYVELRCDPISGHTALYWYRQSLGQGPEFLIYFQGTGAADDSGLPNDRFFAVRPEGSVSTLKIQRTERGDSAVYLCASSQAPGTSGNEQFFGPGTRLTVL.